The 8 T cell receptor beta chains presented below share a single source sample, sequenced in a study of T cell repertoires in cytomegalovirus infection. Via MiXCR, TCRdb re-called the reads, giving one row per CDR3 protein. The table includes around 280,000 distinct CDR3 sequences, around 9.6% detected once. Sequencing was carried out using PBMCs. Receptors originate from a human donor in good health (CMV status not recorded). Some clones in this sample may be carry-over from other donors' samples.

This clonotype was recorded at least ten times. The chain joins TRBV7-9 to TRBJ2-5; TRBD1 is a possible D gene (5 bases). Germline CDR1 is SEHNR and CDR2 is FQNEAQ (reference sequence). The CDR3 spans 16 residues. V gave up 0 bases and J gave up 2 bases, with 13 bases separating them. The CDR3 loop is CASSLASAGHQETQYF. CDR3 sequence (DNA): TGTGCCAGCAGCTTAGCCTCGGCAGGGCATCAAGAGACCCAGTACTTC.

Worth noting for this clonotype: This may stem from a read error, because a much larger clone lies one nucleotide away. The chain carries TRBV6-6 and TRBJ2-1; no firm D call. This CDR3 spans 11 amino acids. Trimming removed 11 bases from V and 8 bases from J, with 13 bases in between. Germline V CDR1 and CDR2: MNHNY, SVGAGI (reference sequence). CDR3 in DNA: TGTGCCCGCGGTATCAGAGATGAGCAGTTCTTC. This codes for CARGIRDEQFF.

The table lists this clonotype with a few counts. The CDR3 DNA is TGTGCCAGCAGCCTTCTGACAGAAACCGGGGAGCTGTTTTTT. It codes for CASSLLTETGELFF. The V gene is TRBV5-5, the J gene TRBJ2-2; weak D call: TRBD1 (5 bases). V dropped 4 bases and J dropped 5 bases, with 12 bases sitting between them. The germline V gene has CDR1 SGHKS and CDR2 YYEKEE (reference sequence). The CDR3 runs 14 residues.

This clonotype was detected many times. DNA for the CDR3: TGCAGTGCCTGGCGGGGAGGGGGAGACACTGAAGCTTTCTTT. It encodes CSAWRGGGDTEAFF. The J gene is TRBJ1-1, the V gene TRBV20-1; D may be TRBD1 (6 bases). Per the germline V gene, CDR1 is DFQATT and CDR2 is SNEGSKA (reference sequence). Trimming removed 6 bases at V and 3 bases at J, with 17 bases between. This CDR3 has 14 amino acids.

This clonotype has ten or more counts. V is TRBV6-2 or TRBV6-3 and J is TRBJ1-5; unclear D gene. The CDR3 is made up of 13 amino acids. Germline CDR1 reads MNHEY; CDR2 reads SVGEGT. The V end lost 8 bases, the J end lost 2 bases, and 10 bases lay between the germline ends. CDR3 DNA sequence: TGTGCCAGCGCCCGTAGGGGCAATCAGCCCCAGCATTTT. Its protein product is CASARRGNQPQHF.

For this clonotype: A much more abundant neighbour one base away suggests this may be a read error. V and J are TRBV7-3 and TRBJ1-1; D remains ambiguous. The V end lost 7 bases, the J end lost 7 bases, and 13 bases lay between the germline ends. Germline CDR1 is SGHTA and CDR2 is FQGTGA. The CDR3 spans 12 residues. Here the CDR3 reads CASNPSGFEAFF. The CDR3 DNA sequence: TGTGCCAGCAACCCGTCGGGATTTGAAGCTTTCTTT.

The rearrangement joins TRBV7-9 to TRBJ1-2, with unresolved D. The CDR3 sequence is 8 residues long. Germline V gives CDR1 SEHNR, CDR2 FQNEAQ (reference sequence). CDR3 sequence reads: CSAAGYTF. In DNA, the CDR3 is TGTTCGGCGGCTGGCTACACCTTC.

A remark on this clonotype: One end of the junction is discordant with germline, which a read error may explain. This rearrangement joins TRBV7-6 to TRBJ2-1; perhaps TRBD1 as D (6 bases). The CDR3 runs 16 residues. Germline CDR1 SGHVS, CDR2 FNYEAQ. The DNA for the CDR3 is TGTGCCAGCAGCTTAGCGGGGGCGACCTCCCACAATGAGCAGTTCTTC. This encodes CASSLAGATSHNEQFF. Full variable domain (missing parts from reference TRBV7-6 and TRBJ2-1): GAGVSQSPRYKVTKRGQDVALRCDPISGHVSLYWYRQALGQGPEFLTYFNYEAQQDKSGLPNDRFSAERPEGSISTLTIQRTEQRDSAMYRCASSLAGATSHNEQFFGPGTRLTVL.